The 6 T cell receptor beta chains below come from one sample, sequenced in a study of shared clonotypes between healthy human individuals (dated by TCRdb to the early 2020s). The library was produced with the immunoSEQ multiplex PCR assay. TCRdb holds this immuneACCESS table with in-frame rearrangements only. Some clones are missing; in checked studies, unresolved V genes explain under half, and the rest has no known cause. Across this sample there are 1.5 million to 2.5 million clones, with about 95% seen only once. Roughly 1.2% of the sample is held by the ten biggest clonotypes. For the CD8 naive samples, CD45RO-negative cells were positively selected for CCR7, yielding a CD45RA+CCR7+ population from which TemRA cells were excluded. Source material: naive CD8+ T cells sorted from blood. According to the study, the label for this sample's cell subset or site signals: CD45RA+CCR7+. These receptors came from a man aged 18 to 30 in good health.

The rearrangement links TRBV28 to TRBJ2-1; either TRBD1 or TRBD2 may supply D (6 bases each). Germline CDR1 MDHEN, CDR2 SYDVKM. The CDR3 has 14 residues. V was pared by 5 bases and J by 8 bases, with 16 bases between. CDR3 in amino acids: CASSLQEGGHEQFF. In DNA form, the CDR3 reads TGTGCCAGCAGTCTCCAAGAGGGGGGCCATGAGCAGTTCTTC. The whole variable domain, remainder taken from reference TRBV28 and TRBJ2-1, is DVKVTQSSRYLVKRTGEKVFLECVQDMDHENMFWYRQDPGLGLRLIYFSYDVKMKEKGDIPEGYSVSREKKERFSLILESASTNQTSMYLCASSLQEGGHEQFFGPGTRLTVL.

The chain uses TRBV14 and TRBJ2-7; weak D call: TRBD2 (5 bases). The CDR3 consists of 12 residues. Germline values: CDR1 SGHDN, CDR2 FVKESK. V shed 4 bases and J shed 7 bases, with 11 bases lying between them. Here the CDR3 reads CASSLTSGEQYF. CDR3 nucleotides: TGTGCCAGCAGCCTTACTAGTGGAGAGCAGTACTTC.

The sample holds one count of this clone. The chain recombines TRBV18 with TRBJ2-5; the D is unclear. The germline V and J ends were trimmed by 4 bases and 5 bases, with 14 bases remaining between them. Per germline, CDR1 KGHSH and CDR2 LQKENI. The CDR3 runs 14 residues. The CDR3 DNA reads TGTGCCAGCTCACTAGCTACAAGTTTGGAGACCCAGTACTTC. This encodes CASSLATSLETQYF.

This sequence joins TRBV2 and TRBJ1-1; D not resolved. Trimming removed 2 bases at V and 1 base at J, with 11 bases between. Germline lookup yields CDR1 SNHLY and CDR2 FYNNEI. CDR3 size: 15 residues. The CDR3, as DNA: TGTGCCAGCAGTGAATTGGCAGACAAGAACACTGAAGCTTTCTTT. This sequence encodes CASSELADKNTEAFF.

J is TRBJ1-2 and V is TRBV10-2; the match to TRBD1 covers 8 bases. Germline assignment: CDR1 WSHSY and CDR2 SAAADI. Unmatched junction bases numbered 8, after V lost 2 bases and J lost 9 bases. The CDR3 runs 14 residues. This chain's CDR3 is CASSEGWTGQSYTF. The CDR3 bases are TGCGCCAGCAGTGAGGGTTGGACAGGGCAGAGCTACACCTTC.

CDR3 nucleotides: TGTGCCAGCAGTTACGGGGCGGGTTACGAGCAGTACTTC. Translation gives CASSYGAGYEQYF. The chain has TRBV6-6 and TRBJ2-7; the D gene could be TRBD1 or TRBD2 (5 bases each). This CDR3 comprises 13 residues. Trimming removed 2 bases at V and 4 bases at J, with 9 bases between. CDR1 MNHNY and CDR2 SVGAGI come from the germline V gene (reference sequence).